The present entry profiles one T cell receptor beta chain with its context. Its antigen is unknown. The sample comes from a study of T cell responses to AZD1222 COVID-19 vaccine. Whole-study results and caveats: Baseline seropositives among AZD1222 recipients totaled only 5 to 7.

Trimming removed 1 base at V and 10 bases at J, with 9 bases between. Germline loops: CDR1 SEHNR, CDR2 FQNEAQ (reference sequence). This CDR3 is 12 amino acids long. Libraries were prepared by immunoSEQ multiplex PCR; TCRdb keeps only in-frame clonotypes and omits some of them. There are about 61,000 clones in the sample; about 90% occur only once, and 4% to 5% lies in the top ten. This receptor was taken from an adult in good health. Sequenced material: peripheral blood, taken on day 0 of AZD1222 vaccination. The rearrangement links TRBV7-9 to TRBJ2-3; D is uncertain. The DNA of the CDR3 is TGTGCCAGCAGCTTAGAAGTCTCTGCGCAGTATTTT. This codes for CASSLEVSAQYF.